Here is one T cell receptor (beta chain) with its context. The target antigen is unknown. The data were obtained in a study of CD8 T cells in ankylosing spondylitis. Overall study results and limits: Past studies reported some motif variants in reactive arthritis synovial fluid and blood. Enrichment of disease-linked clones was reportedly significant in matched ankylosing spondylitis synovial fluid. Seven to nine highly homologous variants formed a TCR beta motif that appeared characteristic of ankylosing spondylitis blood.

Trimming stripped 4 bases from V and 0 bases from J, with 19 bases between. CDR3 length: 17 residues. Germline assignment: CDR1 DFQATT and CDR2 SNEGSKA (reference sequence). Quantitative molecular-barcoded 5'-RACE generated the TCR beta libraries. TCRdb re-called the 5' RACE reads through MiXCR, storing one row per CDR3 protein. This sample has about 270,000 distinct CDR3 sequences; 32% occur once, and the top ten carry around 4.2%. The chain links TRBV20-1 to TRBJ2-1; the D is unclear. Sequencing was carried out using blood, either unsorted or a sorted T cell fraction (not recorded which). The clonotype was recovered from a male donor with ankylosing spondylitis or in good health (not recorded which). This CDR3 is CSATPPVGVRSYNEQFF. The DNA of the CDR3 is TGCAGTGCTACTCCGCCCGTTGGGGTACGCTCCTACAATGAGCAGTTCTTC.